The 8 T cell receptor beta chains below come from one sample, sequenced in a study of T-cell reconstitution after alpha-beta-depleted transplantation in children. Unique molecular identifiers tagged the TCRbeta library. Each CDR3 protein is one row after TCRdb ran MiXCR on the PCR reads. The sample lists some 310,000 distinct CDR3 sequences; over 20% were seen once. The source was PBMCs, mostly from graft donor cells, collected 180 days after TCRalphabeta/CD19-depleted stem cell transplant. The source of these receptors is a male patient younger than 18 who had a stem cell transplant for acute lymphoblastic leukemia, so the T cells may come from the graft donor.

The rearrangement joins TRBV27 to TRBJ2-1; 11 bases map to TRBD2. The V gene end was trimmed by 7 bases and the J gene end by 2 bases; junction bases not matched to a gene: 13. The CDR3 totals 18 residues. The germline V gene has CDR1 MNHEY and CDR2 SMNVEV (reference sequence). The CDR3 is CASTTKNTSGRAYNEQFF. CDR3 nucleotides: TGTGCCAGCACCACTAAGAACACTAGCGGGAGAGCCTACAATGAGCAGTTCTTC.

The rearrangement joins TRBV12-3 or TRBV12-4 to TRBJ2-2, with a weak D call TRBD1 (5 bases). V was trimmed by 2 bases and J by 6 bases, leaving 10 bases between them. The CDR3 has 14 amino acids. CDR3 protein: CASSLQGRAGELFF. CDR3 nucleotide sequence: TGTGCCAGCAGTTTACAGGGAAGGGCCGGGGAGCTGTTTTTT.

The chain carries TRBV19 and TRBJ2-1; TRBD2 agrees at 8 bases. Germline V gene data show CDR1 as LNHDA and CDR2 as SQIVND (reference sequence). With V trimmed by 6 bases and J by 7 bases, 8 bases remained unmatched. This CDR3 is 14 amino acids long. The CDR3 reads CASSHPGGRNEQFF. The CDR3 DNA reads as TGTGCCAGTAGCCACCCGGGAGGGCGAAATGAGCAGTTCTTC.

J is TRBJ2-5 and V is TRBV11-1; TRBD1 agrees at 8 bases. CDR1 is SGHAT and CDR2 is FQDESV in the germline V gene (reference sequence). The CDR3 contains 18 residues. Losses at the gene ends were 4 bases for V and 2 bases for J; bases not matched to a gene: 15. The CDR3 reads CASSSTGDPLPLQETQYF. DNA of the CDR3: TGTGCCAGCAGCTCGACAGGGGACCCTCTTCCACTTCAAGAGACCCAGTACTTC.

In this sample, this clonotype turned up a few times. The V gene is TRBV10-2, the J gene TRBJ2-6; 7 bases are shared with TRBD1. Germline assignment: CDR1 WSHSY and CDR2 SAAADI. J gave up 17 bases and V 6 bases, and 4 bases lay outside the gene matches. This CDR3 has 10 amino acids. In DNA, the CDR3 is TGCGCCAGCAGAGGGGGCGAGATGACTTTC. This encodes CASRGGEMTF.

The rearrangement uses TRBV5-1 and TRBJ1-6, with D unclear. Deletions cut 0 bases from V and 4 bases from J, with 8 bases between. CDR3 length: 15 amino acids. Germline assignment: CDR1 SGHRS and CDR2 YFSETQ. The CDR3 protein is CASSLDSTYNSPLHF. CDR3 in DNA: TGCGCCAGCAGCTTGGACAGCACTTATAATTCACCCCTCCACTTT.

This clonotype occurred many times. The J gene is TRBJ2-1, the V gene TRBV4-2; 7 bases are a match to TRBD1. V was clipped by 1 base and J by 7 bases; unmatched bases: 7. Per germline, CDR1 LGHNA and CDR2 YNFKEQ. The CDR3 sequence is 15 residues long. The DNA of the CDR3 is TGTGCCAGCAGCCAAGGACAGGGTATTGGGAATGAGCAGTTCTTC. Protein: CASSQGQGIGNEQFF.

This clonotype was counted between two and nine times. The CDR3 region has the DNA TGTGCCAGCAGTTTTCCAGGGCAGGGGGAAAAACTGTTTTTT. Translated: CASSFPGQGEKLFF. The gene calls are TRBV27 and TRBJ1-4; D possibly corresponds to TRBD1 (6 bases). The CDR3 is made up of 14 amino acids. Trimming cost V 3 bases and J 8 bases, with 13 bases left between them. In germline, CDR1 is MNHEY, CDR2 SMNVEV (reference sequence).